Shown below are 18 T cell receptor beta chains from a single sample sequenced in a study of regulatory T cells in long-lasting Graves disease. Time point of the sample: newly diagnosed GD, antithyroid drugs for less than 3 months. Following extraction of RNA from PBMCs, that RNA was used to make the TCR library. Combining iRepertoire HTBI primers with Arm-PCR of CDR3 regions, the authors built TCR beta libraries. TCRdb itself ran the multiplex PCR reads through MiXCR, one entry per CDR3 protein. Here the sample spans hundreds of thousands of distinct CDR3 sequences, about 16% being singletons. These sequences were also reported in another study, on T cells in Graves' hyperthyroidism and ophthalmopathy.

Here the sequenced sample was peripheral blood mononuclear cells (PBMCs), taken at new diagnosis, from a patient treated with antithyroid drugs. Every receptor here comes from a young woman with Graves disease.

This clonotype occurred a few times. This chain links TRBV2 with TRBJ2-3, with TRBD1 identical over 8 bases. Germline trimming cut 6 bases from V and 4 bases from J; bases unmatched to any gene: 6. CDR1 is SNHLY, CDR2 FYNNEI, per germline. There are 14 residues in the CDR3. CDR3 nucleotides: TGTGCCAGCAGAACCGGGACAGGAGCAGATACGCAGTATTTT. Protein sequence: CASRTGTGADTQYF.

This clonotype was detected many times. The CDR3: CASSDSGTGDGYGYTF. CDR3 DNA sequence: TGTGCCAGCAGTGACTCCGGGACAGGTGACGGCTATGGCTACACCTTC. This chain uses TRBV6-4 with TRBJ1-2; 8 bases are a match to TRBD1. Looked up from germline, CDR1 is MRHNA and CDR2 is SNTAGT. Trimming at V came to 0 bases and at J to 4 bases, leaving 7 bases not matched to a gene. The CDR3 runs to 16 residues.

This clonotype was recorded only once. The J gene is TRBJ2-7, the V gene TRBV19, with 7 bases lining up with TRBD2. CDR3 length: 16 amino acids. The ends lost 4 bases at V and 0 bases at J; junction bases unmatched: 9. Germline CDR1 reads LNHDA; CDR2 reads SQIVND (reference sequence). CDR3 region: CASSTSGGSVSYEQYF. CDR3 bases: TGTGCCAGTAGTACCTCTGGCGGGAGCGTCTCCTACGAGCAGTACTTC.

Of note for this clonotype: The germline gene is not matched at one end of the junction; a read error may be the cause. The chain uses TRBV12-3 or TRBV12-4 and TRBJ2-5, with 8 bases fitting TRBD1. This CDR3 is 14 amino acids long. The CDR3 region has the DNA TGTGCCGGCAGTTTAGGACAGGGAACAGAGACCCAGTACTTC. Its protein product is CAGSLGQGTETQYF.

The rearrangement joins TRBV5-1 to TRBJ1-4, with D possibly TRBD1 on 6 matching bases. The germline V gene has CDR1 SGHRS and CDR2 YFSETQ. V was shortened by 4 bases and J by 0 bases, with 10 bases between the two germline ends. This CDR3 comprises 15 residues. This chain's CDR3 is CASSLRGSTNEKLFF. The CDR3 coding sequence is TGCGCCAGCAGCCTCAGGGGTTCAACTAATGAAAAACTGTTTTTT.

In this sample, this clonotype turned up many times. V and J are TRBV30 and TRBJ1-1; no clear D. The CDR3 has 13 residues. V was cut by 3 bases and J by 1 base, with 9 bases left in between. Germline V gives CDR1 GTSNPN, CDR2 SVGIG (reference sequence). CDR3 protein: CAWSLQPNTEAFF. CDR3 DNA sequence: TGTGCCTGGAGCCTACAGCCGAACACTGAAGCTTTCTTT.

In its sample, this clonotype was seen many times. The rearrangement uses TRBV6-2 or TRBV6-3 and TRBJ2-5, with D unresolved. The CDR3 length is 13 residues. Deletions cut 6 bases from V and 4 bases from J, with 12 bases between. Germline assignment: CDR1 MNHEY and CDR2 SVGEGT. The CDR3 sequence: CASSQSSLETQYF. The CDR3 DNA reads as TGTGCCAGCAGCCAATCGTCTCTAGAGACCCAGTACTTC.

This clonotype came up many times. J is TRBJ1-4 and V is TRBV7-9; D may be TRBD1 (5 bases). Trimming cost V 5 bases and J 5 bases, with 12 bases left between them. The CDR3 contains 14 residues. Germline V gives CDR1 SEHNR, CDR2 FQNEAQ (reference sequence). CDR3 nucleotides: TGTGCCAGCAGCCCGAGGACAATAAATGAAAAACTGTTTTTT. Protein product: CASSPRTINEKLFF.

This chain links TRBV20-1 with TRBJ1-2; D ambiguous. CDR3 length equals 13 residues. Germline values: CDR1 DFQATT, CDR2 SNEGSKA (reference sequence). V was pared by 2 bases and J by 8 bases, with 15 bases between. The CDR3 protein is CSARYKWAGGYTF. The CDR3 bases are TGCAGTGCTAGATATAAATGGGCGGGCGGCTACACCTTC.

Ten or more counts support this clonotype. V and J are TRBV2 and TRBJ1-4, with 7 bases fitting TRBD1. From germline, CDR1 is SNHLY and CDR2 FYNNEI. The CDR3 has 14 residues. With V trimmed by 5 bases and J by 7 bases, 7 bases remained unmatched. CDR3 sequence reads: CASSSYRGIEKLFF. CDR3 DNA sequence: TGTGCCAGCAGTTCGTACAGGGGAATTGAAAAACTGTTTTTT.

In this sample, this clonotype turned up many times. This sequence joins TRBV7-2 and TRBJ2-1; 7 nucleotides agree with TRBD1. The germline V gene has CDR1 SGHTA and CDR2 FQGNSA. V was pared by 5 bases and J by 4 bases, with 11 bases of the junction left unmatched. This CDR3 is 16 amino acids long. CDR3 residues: CASSAYIQGPYNEQFF. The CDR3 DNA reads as TGTGCCAGCAGCGCTTATATACAGGGGCCTTACAATGAGCAGTTCTTC.

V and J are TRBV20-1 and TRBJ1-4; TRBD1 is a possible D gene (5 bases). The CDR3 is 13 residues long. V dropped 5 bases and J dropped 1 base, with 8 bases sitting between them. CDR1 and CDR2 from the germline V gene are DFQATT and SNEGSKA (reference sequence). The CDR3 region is CSAPDRTNEKLFF. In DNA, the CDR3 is TGCAGTGCTCCCGACAGAACTAATGAAAAACTGTTTTTT.

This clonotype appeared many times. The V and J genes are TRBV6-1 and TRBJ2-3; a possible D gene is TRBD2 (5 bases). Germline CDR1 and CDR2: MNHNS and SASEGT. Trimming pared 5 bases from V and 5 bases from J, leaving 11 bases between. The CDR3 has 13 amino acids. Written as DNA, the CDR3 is TGTGCCAGCAGTACGACTCGGGGAGATACGCAGTATTTT. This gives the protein CASSTTRGDTQYF.

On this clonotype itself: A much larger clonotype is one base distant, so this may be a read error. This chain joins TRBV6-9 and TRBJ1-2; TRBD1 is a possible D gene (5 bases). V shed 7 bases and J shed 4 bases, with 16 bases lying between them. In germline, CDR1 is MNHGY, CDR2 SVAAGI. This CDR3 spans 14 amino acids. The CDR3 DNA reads TGTGCCAGCACGTTATGGGGCGAGAGCTATGGCTACACCTTC. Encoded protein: CASTLWGESYGYTF.

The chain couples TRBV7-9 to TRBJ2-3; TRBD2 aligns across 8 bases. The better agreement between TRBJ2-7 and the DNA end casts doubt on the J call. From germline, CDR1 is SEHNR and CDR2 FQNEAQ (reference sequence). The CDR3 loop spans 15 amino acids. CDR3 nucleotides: TGTGCCAGCAGCTTATGGACTAGCTCGTCCTACGAGCAGTACTTC. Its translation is CASSLWTSSSYEQYF.

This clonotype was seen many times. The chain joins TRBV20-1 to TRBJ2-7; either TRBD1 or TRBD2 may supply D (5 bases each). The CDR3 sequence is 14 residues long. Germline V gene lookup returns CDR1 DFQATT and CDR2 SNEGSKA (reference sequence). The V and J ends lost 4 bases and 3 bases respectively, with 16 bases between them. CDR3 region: CSATPGTLFYEQYF. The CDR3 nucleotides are TGCAGTGCTACCCCCGGGACCTTATTCTACGAGCAGTACTTC.

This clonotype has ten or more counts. The DNA of the CDR3 is TGCAGTGCTAACGAGGGCGGGAGTGCCGCAGATACGCAGTATTTT. This encodes CSANEGGSAADTQYF. The chain employs TRBV20-1 and TRBJ2-3; TRBD2 aligns across 7 bases. Germline values: CDR1 DFQATT, CDR2 SNEGSKA (reference sequence). J was trimmed by 4 bases and V by 4 bases; bases with no gene match: 11. The CDR3 has 15 residues.

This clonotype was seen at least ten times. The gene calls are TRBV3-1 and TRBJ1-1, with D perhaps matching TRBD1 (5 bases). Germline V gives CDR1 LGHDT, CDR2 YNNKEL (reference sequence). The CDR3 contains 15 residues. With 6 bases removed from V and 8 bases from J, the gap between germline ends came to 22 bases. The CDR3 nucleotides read TGTGCCAGCAGAGGAAGCCGCTCCAGGGACGCGGAAGCTTTCTTT. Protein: CASRGSRSRDAEAFF. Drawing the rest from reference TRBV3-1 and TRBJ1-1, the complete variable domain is DTAVSQTPKYLVTQMGNDKSIKCEQNLGHDTMYWYKQDSKKFLKIMFSYNNKELIINETVPNRFSPKSPDKAHLNLHINSLELGDSAVYFCASRGSRSRDAEAFFGQGTRLTVV.